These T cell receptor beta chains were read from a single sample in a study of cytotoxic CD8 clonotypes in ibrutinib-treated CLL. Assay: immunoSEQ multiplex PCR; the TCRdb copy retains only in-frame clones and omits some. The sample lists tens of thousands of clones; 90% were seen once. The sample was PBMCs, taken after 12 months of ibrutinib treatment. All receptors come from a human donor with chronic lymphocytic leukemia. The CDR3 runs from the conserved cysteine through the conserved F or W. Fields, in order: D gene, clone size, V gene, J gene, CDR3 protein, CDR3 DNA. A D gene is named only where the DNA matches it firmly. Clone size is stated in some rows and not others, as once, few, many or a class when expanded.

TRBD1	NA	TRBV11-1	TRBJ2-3	CASSLERGRGQDTQYF	TGTGCCAGCAGCTTAGAGAGGGGCAGGGGGCAAGATACGCAGTATTTT
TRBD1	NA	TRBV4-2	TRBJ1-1	CASSQVTGVNTEAFF	TGTGCCAGCAGCCAAGTCACAGGGGTGAACACTGAAGCTTTCTTT
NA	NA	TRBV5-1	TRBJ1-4	CASRDIPPNEKLFF	TGCGCCAGCAGGGACATTCCTCCCAATGAAAAACTGTTTTTT
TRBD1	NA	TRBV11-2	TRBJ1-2	CASSSQGQGSGYTF	TGTGCCAGCAGCTCCCAGGGACAGGGTAGTGGCTACACCTTC
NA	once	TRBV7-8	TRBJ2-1	CASSLALSSYNEQFF	TGTGCCAGCAGCTTAGCGTTGAGCTCCTACAATGAGCAGTTCTTC
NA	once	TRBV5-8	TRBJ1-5	CASSDGMTVSNQPQHF	TGTGCCAGCAGCGACGGGATGACGGTGTCGAATCAGCCCCAGCATTTT
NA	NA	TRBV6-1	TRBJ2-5	CASSERRGRRETQYF	TGTGCCAGCAGTGAAAGGAGGGGGCGCCGGGAGACCCAGTACTTC
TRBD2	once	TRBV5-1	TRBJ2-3	CASSLASGVTDTQYF	TGCGCCAGCAGCTTGGCTAGCGGGGTCACAGATACGCAGTATTTT
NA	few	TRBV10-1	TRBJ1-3	CASRAPSSGNTIYF	TGCGCCAGCAGGGCACCAAGCTCTGGAAACACCATATATTTT
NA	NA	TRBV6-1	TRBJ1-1	CGCRGNTEAFF	TGTGGATGCAGGGGGAACACTGAAGCTTTCTTT
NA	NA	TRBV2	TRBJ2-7	CASSLTGTKEQYF	TGTGCCAGCAGTCTCACCGGGACAAAGGAGCAGTACTTC
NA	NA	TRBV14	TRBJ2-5	CASSQELPTVWLQETQYF	TGTGCCAGCAGCCAAGAATTGCCAACAGTTTGGTTGCAAGAGACCCAGTACTTC
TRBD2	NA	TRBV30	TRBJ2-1	CAWSGGLAVDNEQFF	TGTGCCTGGAGTGGGGGACTAGCGGTCGACAATGAGCAGTTCTTC
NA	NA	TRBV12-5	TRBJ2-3	CASAPTRGVGTDTQYF	TGTGCTAGTGCCCCCACAAGGGGAGTTGGGACAGATACGCAGTATTTT
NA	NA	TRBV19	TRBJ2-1	CASRTRDRTSWEQFF	TGTGCCAGTAGAACTAGGGACCGAACCTCCTGGGAGCAGTTCTTC
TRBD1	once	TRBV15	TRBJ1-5	CATSRTGYSNQPQHF	TGTGCCACCAGCAGGACAGGGTATAGCAATCAGCCCCAGCATTTT
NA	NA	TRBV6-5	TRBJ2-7	CASSYRGGSGVYEQYF	TGTGCCAGCAGTTACCGGGGCGGATCAGGGGTCTACGAGCAGTACTTC
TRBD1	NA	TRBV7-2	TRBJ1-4	CASSPTGTVEKLFF	TGTGCCAGCAGCCCAACCGGGACAGTGGAAAAACTGTTTTTT
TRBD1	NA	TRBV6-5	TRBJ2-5	CASSPEGTGLETQYF	TGTGCCAGCAGCCCGGAAGGGACAGGGCTAGAGACCCAGTACTTC
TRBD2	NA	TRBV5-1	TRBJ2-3	CASRSLAGGSTDTQYF	TGCGCCAGCAGATCCCTAGCGGGAGGGAGCACAGATACGCAGTATTTT
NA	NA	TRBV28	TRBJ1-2	CASSVQVGGYTF	TGTGCCAGCAGTGTACAGGTGGGGGGCTACACCTTC
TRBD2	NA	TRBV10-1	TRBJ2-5	CASGTSQETQYF	TGCGCCAGCGGGACTAGCCAAGAGACCCAGTACTTC
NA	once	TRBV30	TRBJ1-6	CAWSRRASYNSPLHF	TGTGCCTGGAGTCGCAGGGCCTCCTATAATTCACCCCTCCACTTT
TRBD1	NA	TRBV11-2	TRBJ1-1	CASTLDRDTEAFF	TGTGCCAGCACCTTGGACAGGGACACTGAAGCTTTCTTT
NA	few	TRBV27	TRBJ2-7	CASSPGLYPYEQYF	TGTGCCAGCAGCCCAGGACTTTACCCCTACGAGCAGTACTTC
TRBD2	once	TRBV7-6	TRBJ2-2	CASSRGLAGGPDTGELFF	TGTGCCAGCAGCAGGGGACTAGCGGGAGGGCCGGACACTGGGGAGCTGTTTTTT
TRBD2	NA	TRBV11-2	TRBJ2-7	CASSPRTSGAYEQYF	TGTGCCAGCAGCCCAAGGACTAGCGGGGCCTACGAGCAGTACTTC
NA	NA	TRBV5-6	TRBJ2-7	CASSSPGDRFFEQYF	TGTGCCAGCAGTTCCCCGGGGGACCGGTTTTTTGAGCAGTACTTC
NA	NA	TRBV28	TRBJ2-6	CASSLLGGGANVLTF	TGTGCCAGCAGTTTATTAGGGGGTGGGGCCAACGTCCTGACTTTC
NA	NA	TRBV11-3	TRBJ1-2	CASSLRGGDGYTF	TGTGCCAGCAGCTTGCGGGGCGGAGATGGCTACACCTTC
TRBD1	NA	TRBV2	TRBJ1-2	CASTRARTGSSYTF	TGTGCCAGCACCAGAGCGCGGACAGGGTCAAGCTACACCTTC
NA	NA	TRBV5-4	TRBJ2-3	CASSLQDTDTQYF	TGTGCCAGCAGCTTGCAAGACACAGATACGCAGTATTTT
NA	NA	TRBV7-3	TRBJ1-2	CASSLEPNRENDGYTF	TGTGCCAGCAGCTTAGAACCAAATCGGGAAAATGATGGCTACACCTTC
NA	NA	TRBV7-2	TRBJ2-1	CASSLKQGNEQFF	TGTGCCAGCAGCCTAAAACAGGGAAATGAGCAGTTCTTC
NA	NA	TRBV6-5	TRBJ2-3	CASSYPGTDTQYF	TGTGCCAGCAGTTACCCGGGCACAGATACGCAGTATTTT
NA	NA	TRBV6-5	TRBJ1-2	CASSGTGSMVGYTF	TGTGCCAGCAGTGGCACGGGATCTATGGTCGGCTACACCTTC
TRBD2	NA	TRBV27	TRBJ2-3	CASSLLAGGLDTQYF	TGTGCCAGCAGTTTACTAGCGGGAGGATTGGATACGCAGTATTTT
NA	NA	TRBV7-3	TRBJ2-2	CASSGGETGELFF	TGTGCCAGCAGCGGCGGGGAAACCGGGGAGCTGTTTTTT
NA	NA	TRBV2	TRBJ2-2	CASIGSSMGTGELFF	TGTGCCAGCATAGGTAGCTCTATGGGCACCGGGGAGCTGTTTTTT
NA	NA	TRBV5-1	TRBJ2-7	CASSLTQVPYEQYF	TGCGCCAGCAGCTTGACCCAAGTGCCCTACGAGCAGTACTTC
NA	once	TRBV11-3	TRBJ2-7	CASSNRAGEQYF	TGTGCCAGCAGCAACAGGGCTGGTGAGCAGTACTTC
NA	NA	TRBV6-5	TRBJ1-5	CASSNSRGQPQHF	TGTGCCAGCAGTAACTCCCGGGGGCAGCCCCAGCATTTT
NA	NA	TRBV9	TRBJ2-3	CASSVSLDTQYF	TGTGCCAGCAGCGTAAGTCTCGATACGCAGTATTTT
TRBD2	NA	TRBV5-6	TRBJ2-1	CASSLTSGTYNEQFF	TGTGCCAGCAGCTTGACTAGCGGGACCTACAATGAGCAGTTCTTC
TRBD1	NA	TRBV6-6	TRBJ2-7	CASTHRDRAYEQYF	TGTGCCAGCACCCACCGGGACAGGGCTTACGAGCAGTACTTC
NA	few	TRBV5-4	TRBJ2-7	CASSSTGMPYEQYF	TGTGCCAGCAGCTCTACGGGAATGCCTTACGAGCAGTACTTC
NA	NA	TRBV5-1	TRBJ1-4	CASSFGRGERDEKLFF	TGCGCCAGCAGCTTCGGAAGGGGGGAGCGTGATGAAAAACTGTTTTTT
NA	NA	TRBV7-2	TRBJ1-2	CASSPVRGPYGYTF	TGTGCCAGCAGCCCGGTTAGGGGTCCCTATGGCTACACCTTC
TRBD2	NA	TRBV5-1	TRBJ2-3	CASSWGTSAVTDTQYF	TGCGCCAGCAGCTGGGGGACTAGCGCGGTCACAGATACGCAGTATTTT
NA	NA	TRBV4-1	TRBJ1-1	CASSQGDLNTEAFF	TGCGCCAGCAGCCAAGGCGACCTGAACACTGAAGCTTTCTTT
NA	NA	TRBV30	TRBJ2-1	CAWNPGLVEQFF	TGTGCCTGGAATCCGGGACTTGTTGAGCAGTTCTTC
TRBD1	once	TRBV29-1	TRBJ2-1	CSGGDRGGPNEQFF	TGCAGCGGTGGGGACAGGGGGGGACCCAATGAGCAGTTCTTC
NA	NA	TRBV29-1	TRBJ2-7	CSVGGPEQYF	TGCAGCGTTGGCGGTCCGGAGCAGTACTTC
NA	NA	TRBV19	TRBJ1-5	CASIWAGIDNQPQHF	TGTGCCAGTATTTGGGCAGGGATCGACAATCAGCCCCAGCATTTT
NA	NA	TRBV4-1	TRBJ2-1	CASSQSGEASEQFF	TGCGCCAGCAGCCAATCAGGGGAAGCTTCTGAGCAGTTCTTC
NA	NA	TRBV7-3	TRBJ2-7	CASSLSRASSYEQYF	TGTGCCAGCAGCTTAAGCCGGGCGAGCTCCTACGAGCAGTACTTC
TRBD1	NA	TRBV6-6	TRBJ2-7	CASSYLGQGFYEQYF	TGTGCCAGCAGCTACCTTGGACAGGGATTCTACGAGCAGTACTTC
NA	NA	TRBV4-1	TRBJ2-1	CASSQEHGHSYNEQFF	TGCGCCAGCAGCCAAGAACATGGGCACTCCTACAATGAGCAGTTCTTC
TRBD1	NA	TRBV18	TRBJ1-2	CASSPTGTGGLDGYTF	TGTGCCAGCTCCCCCACCGGGACAGGGGGCTTGGATGGCTACACCTTC
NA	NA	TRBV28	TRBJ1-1	CASSLGVNTEAFF	TGTGCCAGCAGTTTAGGGGTGAACACTGAAGCTTTCTTT